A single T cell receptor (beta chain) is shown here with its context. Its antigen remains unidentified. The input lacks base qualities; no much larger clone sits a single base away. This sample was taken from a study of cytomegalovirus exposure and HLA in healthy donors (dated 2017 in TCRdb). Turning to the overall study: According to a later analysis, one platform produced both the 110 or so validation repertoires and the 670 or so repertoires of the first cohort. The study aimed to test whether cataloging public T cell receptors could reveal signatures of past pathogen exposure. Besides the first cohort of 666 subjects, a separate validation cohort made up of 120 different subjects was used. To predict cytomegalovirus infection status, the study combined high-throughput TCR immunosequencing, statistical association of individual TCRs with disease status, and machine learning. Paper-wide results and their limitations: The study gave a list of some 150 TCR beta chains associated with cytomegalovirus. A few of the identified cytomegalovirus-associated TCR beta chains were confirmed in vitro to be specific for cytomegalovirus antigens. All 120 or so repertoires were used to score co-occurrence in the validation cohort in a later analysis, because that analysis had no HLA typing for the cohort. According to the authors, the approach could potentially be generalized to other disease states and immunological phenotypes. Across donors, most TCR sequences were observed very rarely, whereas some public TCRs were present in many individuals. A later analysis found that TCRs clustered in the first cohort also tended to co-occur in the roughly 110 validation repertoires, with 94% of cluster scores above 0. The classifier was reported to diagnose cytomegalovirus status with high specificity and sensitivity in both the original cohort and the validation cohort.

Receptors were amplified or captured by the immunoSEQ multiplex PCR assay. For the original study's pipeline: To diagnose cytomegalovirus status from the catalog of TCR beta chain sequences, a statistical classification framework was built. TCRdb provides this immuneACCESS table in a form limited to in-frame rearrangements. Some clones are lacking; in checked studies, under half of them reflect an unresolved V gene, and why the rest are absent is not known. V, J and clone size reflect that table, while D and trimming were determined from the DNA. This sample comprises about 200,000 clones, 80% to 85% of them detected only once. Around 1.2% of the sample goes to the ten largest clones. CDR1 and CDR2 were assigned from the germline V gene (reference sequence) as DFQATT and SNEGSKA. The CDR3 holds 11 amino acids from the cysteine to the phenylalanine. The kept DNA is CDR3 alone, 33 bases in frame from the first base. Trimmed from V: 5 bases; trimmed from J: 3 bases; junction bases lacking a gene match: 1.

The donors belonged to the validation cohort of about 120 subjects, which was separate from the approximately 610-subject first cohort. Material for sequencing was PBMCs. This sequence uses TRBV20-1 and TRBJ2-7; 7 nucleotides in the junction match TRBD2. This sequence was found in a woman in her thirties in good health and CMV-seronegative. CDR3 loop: CSARGVYEQYF. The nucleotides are TGCAGTGCTCGGGGGGTCTACGAGCAGTACTTC.